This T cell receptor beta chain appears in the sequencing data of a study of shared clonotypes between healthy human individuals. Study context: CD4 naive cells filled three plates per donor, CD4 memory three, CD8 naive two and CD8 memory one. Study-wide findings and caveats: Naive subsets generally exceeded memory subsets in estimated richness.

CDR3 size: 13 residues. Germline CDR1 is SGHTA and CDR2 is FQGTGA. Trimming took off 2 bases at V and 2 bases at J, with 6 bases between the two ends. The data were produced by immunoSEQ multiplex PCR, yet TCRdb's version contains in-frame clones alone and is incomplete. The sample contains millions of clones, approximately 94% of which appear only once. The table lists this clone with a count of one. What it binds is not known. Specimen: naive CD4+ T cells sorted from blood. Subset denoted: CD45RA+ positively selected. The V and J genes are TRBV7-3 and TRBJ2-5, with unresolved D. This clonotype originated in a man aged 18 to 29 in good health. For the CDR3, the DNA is TGTGCCAGCAGCTTAGTCCCACAAGAGACCCAGTACTTC. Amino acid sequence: CASSLVPQETQYF.